The text below deals with one T cell receptor (beta chain). The V segment lost 6 bases and the J segment 5 bases; nucleotides outside the gene matches: 10. Per germline, CDR1 MNHEY and CDR2 SVGAGI. The CDR3 consists of 14 residues. Time point given: pretreatment peripheral blood. This record belongs to a study of PD-L1 blockade in urothelial cancer. The method was immunoSEQ multiplex PCR; TCRdb's version includes in-frame clones alone and lacks a portion of them. The table lists roughly 63,000 clones, approximately 81% of them singletons, with 3% to 4% in the top ten. The material was PBMCs, obtained around atezolizumab (anti-PD-L1) treatment. The TCR sequence derives from a man aged 65 to 85 with urothelial cancer. The chain is built from TRBV6-5 and TRBJ2-7; 7 bases are a match to TRBD1. The CDR3 reads CASRPRQGNDEQYF. The CDR3 DNA is TGTGCCAGCAGGCCAAGACAGGGTAACGACGAGCAGTACTTC.